This T cell receptor beta chain is drawn from a study of blood T cell repertoires in COVID-19. Study details: Some COVID-19 samples were acute and others convalescent; all came from the United States, Italy and Spain. T cells, B-cell-depleted T cells, or PBMCs provided the cDNA or gDNA that served as material.

In the original analysis: Nucleated cell number was recorded as an estimate derived from reference gene primer amplification. This table comes from immunoSEQ multiplex PCR, and its TCRdb copy is limited to in-frame clones, with some not included. V, J and clone size reflect that table, while D and trimming were determined from the DNA. The sample lists about 100,000 clones, approximately 93% occurring once. J gave up 4 bases and V 3 bases, and 12 bases lay outside the gene matches. This CDR3 has 17 residues. Germline CDR1 KGHSH, CDR2 LQKENI. The clonotype was recovered from a man aged 55 to 70 with acute or convalescent COVID-19. Sample: peripheral blood. The chain has TRBV18 and TRBJ1-2, with TRBD1 matching 9 bases. This CDR3 reads CASSPGTGSGSGYGYTF. The CDR3 coding sequence is TGTGCCAGCTCACCGGGGACAGGGAGCGGGAGTGGCTATGGCTACACCTTC. Filled out from reference TRBV18 and TRBJ1-2, the complete variable domain reads NAGVMQNPRHLVRRRGQEARLRCSPMKGHSHVYWYRQLPEEGLKFMVYLQKENIIDESGMPKERFSAEFPKEGPSILRIQQVVRGDSAAYFCASSPGTGSGSGYGYTFGSGTRLTVV.